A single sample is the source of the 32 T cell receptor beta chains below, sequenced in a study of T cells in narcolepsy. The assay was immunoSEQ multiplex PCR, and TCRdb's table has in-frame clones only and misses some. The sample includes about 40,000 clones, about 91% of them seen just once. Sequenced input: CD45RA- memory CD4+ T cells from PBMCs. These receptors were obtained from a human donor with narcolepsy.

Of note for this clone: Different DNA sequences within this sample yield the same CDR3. The CDR3 nucleotides are TGTGCCAGCAGTGAAGGTCGGGGGCGGGGGAACACTGAAGCTTTCTTT. It specifies CASSEGRGRGNTEAFF. The genes are TRBV6-1 and TRBJ1-1; D perhaps matches TRBD1 (6 bases). This CDR3 region has 16 residues. The germline gives CDR1 MNHNS, CDR2 SASEGT. The V and J ends lost 1 base and 1 base respectively, with 13 bases between them.

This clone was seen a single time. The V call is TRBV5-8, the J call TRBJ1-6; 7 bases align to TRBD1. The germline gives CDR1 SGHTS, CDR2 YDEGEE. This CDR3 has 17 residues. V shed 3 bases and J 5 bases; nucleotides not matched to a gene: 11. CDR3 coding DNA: TGTGCCAGCAGCTCCGGCCGTAGGGGGCGCGATAATTCACCCCTCCACTTT. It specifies CASSSGRRGRDNSPLHF. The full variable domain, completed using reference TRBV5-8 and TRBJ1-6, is EAGVTQSPTHLIKTRGQQATLRCSPISGHTSVYWYQQALGLGLQFLLWYDEGEERNRGNFPPRFSGRQFPNYSSELNVNALELEDSALYLCASSSGRRGRDNSPLHFGNGTRLTVT.

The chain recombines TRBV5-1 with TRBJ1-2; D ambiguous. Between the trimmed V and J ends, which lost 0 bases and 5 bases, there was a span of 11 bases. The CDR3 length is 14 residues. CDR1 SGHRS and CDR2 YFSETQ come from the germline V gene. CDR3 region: CASSLEGRSYGYTF. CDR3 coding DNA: TGCGCCAGCAGCTTGGAAGGACGGTCTTATGGCTACACCTTC. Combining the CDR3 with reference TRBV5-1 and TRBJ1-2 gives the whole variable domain KAGVTQTPRYLIKTRGQQVTLSCSPISGHRSVSWYQQTPGQGLQFLFEYFSETQRNKGNFPGRFSGRQFSNSRSEMNVSTLELGDSALYLCASSLEGRSYGYTFGSGTRLTVV.

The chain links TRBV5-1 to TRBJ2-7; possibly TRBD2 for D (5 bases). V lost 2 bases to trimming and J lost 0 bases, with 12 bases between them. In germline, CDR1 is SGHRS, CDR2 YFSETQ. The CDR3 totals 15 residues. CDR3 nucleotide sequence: TGCGCCAGCAGCTTAATAAGCGGAAGCTCCTACGAGCAGTACTTC. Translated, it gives CASSLISGSSYEQYF.

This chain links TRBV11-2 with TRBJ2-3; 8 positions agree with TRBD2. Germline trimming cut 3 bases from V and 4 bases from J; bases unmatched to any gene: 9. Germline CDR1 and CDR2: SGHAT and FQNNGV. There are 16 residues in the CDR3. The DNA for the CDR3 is TGTGCCAGCAGCTTGGACGGGAGGGCCGGGGCAGATACGCAGTATTTT. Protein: CASSLDGRAGADTQYF.

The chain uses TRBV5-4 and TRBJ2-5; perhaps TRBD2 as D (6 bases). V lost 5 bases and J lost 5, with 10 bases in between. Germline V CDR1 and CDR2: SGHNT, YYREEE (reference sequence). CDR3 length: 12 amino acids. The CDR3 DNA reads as TGTGCCAGCAGGGCCGGAGGGGAGACCCAGTACTTC. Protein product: CASRAGGETQYF.

The CDR3 DNA is TGTGCCAGCAGTGGTACGGGGGGCCGAGGCTACACCTTC. The encoded protein is CASSGTGGRGYTF. The V gene is TRBV2, the J gene TRBJ1-2; D may be TRBD1 (6 bases). V was trimmed by 4 bases and J by 8 bases, leaving 14 bases between them. This CDR3 has 13 amino acids. Per the germline V gene, CDR1 is SNHLY and CDR2 is FYNNEI.

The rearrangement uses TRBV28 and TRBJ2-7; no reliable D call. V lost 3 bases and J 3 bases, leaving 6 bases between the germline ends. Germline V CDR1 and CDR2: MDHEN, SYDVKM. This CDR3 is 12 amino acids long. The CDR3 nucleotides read TGTGCCAGCAGTTTTAGTATCTACGAGCAGTACTTC. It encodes CASSFSIYEQYF.

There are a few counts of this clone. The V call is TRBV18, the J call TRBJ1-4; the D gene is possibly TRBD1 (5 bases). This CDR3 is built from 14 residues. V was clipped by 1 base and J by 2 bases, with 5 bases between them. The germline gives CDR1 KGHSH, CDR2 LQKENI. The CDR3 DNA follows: TGTGCCAGCTCACCACGACAGACTAATGAAAAACTGTTTTTT. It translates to CASSPRQTNEKLFF.

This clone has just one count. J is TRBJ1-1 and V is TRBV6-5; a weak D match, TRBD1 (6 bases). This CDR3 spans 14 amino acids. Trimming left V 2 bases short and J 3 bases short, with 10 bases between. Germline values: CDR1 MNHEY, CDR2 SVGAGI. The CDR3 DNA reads TGTGCCAGCAGTTACCGTACAGGGTACACTGAAGCTTTCTTT. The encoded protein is CASSYRTGYTEAFF.

The CDR3 nucleotides read TGCGCCAGCAGCCGGACCCAGTACAATGAGCAGTTCTTC. Translating gives CASSRTQYNEQFF. The chain is built from TRBV5-1 and TRBJ2-1; no clear D gene. V shed 4 bases and J shed 4 bases, with 9 bases lying between them. The CDR3 is 13 residues long. Looked up from germline, CDR1 is SGHRS and CDR2 is YFSETQ.

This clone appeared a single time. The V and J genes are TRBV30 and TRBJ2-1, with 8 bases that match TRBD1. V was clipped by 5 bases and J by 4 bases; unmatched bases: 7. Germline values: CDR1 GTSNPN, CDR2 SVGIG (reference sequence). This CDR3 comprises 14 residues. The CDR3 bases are TGTGCCTGGCGGGGGACAGGAATATACAATGAGCAGTTCTTC. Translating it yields CAWRGTGIYNEQFF.

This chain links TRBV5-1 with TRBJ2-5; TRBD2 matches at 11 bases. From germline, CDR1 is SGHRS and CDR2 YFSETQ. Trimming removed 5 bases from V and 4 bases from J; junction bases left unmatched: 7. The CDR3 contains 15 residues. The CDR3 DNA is TGCGCCAGCAGAATTAGCGGGGGGGCCGGAGAGACCCAGTACTTC. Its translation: CASRISGGAGETQYF.

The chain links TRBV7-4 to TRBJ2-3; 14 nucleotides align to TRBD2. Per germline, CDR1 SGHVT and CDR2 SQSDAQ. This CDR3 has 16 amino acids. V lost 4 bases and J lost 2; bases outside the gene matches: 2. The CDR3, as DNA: TGTGCCAGCAGCTCGGGACTAGCGGGAGTCACAGATACGCAGTATTTT. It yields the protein CASSSGLAGVTDTQYF.

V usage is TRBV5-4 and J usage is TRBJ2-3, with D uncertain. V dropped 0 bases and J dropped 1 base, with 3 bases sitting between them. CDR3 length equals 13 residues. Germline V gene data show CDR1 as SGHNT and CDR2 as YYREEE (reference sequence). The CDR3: CASSLVGTDTQYF. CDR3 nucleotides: TGTGCCAGCAGCTTGGTGGGCACAGATACGCAGTATTTT.

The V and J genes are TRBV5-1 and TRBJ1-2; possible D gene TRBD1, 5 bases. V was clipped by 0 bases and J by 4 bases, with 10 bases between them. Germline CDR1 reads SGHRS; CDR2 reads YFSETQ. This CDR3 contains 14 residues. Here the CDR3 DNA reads TGCGCCAGCAGCTTGGATCAAGGGGCCTATGGCTACACCTTC. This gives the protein CASSLDQGAYGYTF.

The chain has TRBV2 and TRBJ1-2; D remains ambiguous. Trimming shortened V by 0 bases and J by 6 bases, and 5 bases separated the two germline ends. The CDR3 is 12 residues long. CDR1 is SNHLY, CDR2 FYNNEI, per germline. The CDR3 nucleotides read TGTGCCAGCAGTGAAGCGGTCCATGGCTACACCTTC. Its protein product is CASSEAVHGYTF.

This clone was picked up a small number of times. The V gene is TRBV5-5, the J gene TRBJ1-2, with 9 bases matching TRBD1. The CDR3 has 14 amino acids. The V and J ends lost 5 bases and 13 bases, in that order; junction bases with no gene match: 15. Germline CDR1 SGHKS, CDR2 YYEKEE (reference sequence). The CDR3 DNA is TGTGCCAGCAGTACAGAGTTTGGGACAGGGCAGGTCACCTTC. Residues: CASSTEFGTGQVTF.

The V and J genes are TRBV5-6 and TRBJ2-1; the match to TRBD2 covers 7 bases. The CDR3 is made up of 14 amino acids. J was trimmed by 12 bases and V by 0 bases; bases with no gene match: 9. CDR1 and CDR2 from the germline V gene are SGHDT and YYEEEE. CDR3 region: CASSLGTSVWGQFF. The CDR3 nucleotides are TGTGCCAGCAGCTTGGGGACTAGTGTTTGGGGGCAGTTCTTC.

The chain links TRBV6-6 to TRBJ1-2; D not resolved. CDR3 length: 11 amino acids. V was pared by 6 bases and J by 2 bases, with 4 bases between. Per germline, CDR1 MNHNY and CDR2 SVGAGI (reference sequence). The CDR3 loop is CASSNNYGYTF. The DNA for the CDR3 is TGTGCCAGCAGCAACAACTATGGCTACACCTTC.

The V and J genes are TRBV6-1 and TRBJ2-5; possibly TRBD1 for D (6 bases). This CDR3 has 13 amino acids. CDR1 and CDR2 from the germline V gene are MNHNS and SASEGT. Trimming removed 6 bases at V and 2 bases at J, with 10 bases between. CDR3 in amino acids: CASRGQPQETQYF. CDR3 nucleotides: TGTGCCAGCAGAGGACAGCCACAAGAGACCCAGTACTTC.

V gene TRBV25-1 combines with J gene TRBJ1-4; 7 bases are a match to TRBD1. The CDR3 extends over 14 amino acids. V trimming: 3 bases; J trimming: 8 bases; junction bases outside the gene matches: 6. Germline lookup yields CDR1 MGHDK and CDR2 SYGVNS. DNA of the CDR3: TGTGCCAGCAGTGACGCAGGGGGTGGCGAAAAACTGTTTTTT. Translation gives CASSDAGGGEKLFF.

CDR3 amino acids: CASSVGTGVGNTEAFF. As DNA, the CDR3 is TGTGCCAGCAGCGTAGGGACAGGGGTGGGGAACACTGAAGCTTTCTTT. The chain joins TRBV9 to TRBJ1-1, with TRBD1 matching 9 bases. V lost 0 bases to trimming and J lost 1 base; unmatched junction nucleotides: 4. The CDR3 spans 16 residues. Germline V gives CDR1 SGDLS, CDR2 YYNGEE.

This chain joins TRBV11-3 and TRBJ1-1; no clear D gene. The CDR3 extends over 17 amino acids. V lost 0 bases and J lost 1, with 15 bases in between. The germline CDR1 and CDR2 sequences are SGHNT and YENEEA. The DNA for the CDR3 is TGTGCCAGCAGCTTAGAGCGAGGGTGGTTGGGGAACACTGAAGCTTTCTTT. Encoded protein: CASSLERGWLGNTEAFF.

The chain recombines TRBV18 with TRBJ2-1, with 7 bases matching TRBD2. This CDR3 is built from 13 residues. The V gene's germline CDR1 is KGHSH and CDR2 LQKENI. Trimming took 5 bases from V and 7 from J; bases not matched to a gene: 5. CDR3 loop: CASSDLGGNEQFF. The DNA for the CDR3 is TGTGCCAGCTCAGACCTGGGGGGGAATGAGCAGTTCTTC.

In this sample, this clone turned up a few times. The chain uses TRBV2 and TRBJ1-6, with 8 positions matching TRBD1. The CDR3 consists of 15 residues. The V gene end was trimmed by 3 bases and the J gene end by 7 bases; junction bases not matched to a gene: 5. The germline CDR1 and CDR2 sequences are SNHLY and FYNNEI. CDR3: CASSDDRGRNSPLHF. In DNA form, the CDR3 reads TGTGCCAGCAGTGACGACAGGGGACGGAATTCACCCCTCCACTTT.

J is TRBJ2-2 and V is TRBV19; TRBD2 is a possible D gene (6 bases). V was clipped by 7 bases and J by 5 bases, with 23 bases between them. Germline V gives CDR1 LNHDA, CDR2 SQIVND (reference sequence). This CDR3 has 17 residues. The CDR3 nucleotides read TGTGCCAGTAATCCGGGGGTCCGGGAGTCTTTGACCGGGGAGCTGTTTTTT. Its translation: CASNPGVRESLTGELFF.

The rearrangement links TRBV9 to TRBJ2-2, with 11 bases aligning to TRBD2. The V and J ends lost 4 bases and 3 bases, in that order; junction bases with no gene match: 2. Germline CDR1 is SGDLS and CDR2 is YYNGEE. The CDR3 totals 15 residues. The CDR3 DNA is TGTGCCAGCAGCCTAGCGGGGGGTTACACCGGGGAGCTGTTTTTT. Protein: CASSLAGGYTGELFF.

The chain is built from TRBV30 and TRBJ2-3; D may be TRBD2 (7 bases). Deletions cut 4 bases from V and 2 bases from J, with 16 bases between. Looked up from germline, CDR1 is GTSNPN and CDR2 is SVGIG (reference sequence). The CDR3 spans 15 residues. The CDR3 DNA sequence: TGTGCCTGGACACATGGGGGGGGGCACACAGATACGCAGTATTTT. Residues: CAWTHGGGHTDTQYF.

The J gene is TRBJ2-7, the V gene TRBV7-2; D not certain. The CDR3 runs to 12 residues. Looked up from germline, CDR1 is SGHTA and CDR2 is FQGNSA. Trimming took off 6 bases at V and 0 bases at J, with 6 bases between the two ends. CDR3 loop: CASRPDSYEQYF. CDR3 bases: TGTGCCAGCAGACCTGACTCCTACGAGCAGTACTTC.

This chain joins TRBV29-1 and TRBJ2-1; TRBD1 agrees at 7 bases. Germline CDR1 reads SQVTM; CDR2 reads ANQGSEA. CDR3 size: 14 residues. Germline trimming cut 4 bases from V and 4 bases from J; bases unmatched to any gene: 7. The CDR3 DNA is TGCAGCGTTGGGGCCTCGGACAGGTACAATGAGCAGTTCTTC. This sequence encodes CSVGASDRYNEQFF.

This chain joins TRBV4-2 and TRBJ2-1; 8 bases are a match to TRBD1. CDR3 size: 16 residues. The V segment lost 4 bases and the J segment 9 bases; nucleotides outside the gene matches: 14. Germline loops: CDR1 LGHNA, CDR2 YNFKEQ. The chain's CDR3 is CASSPQRQGAGSEQFF. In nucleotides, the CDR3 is TGTGCCAGCAGCCCACAACGGCAGGGGGCGGGAAGTGAGCAGTTCTTC.